This paragraph reports one T cell receptor beta chain. The entry originates in a study of blood T cells in healthy people across ages. For the second PCR, which ran for about 6 to 12 cycles, a sample-barcoded 5' primer and a J-beta primer mix were used. One entry per CDR3 protein, called by TCRdb with MiXCR from the 5' RACE reads. The sample lists approximately 900,000 distinct CDR3 sequences, about 48% occurring once. Trimming removed 7 bases from V and 1 base from J, with 10 bases in between. The CDR3 is 13 amino acids. Germline V gene sequence: CDR1 SGHAT, CDR2 FQNNGV. The receptor comes from a man aged 25-45 years in good health. Sample: blood. The chain is built from TRBV11-2 and TRBJ2-5; TRBD2 might be the D (7 bases). The CDR3 protein is CASTRGPQETQYF. The CDR3 DNA sequence: TGTGCCAGCACGCGGGGGCCCCAAGAGACCCAGTACTTC.